Each of the 9 T cell receptor beta chains below was sequenced from the same sample in a study of blood T cell repertoires in COVID-19. The table came from immunoSEQ multiplex PCR; TCRdb's copy has only in-frame clones and leaves some out. This sample has about 130,000 clones, with 70% to 90% found just once. Source material: peripheral blood. These TCRs come from a man aged 50 or older with acute or convalescent COVID-19.

The gene calls are TRBV7-9 and TRBJ1-2; a weak D match, TRBD1 (6 bases). CDR3 length: 14 amino acids. CDR1 is SEHNR and CDR2 is FQNEAQ in the germline V gene (reference sequence). Deletions cut 10 bases from V and 5 bases from J, with 20 bases between. The CDR3 sequence: CATTTDTGYYGYTF. As DNA, the CDR3 is TGTGCCACCACTACGGATACAGGGTATTATGGCTACACCTTC.

The chain carries TRBV5-1 and TRBJ2-1, with a weak D call TRBD1 (6 bases). Germline CDR1 and CDR2: SGHRS and YFSETQ. The CDR3 runs to 13 residues. The germline V and J ends were trimmed by 5 bases and 7 bases, with 13 bases remaining between them. CDR3 amino acids: CASRSDRLNEQFF. The CDR3 DNA follows: TGCGCCAGCAGGTCGGACAGATTGAATGAGCAGTTCTTC. The variable domain in full, with the rest retrieved from reference TRBV5-1 and TRBJ2-1, is KAGVTQTPRYLIKTRGQQVTLSCSPISGHRSVSWYQQTPGQGLQFLFEYFSETQRNKGNFPGRFSGRQFSNSRSEMNVSTLELGDSALYLCASRSDRLNEQFFGPGTRLTVL.

V and J are TRBV3-1 (or the pseudogene TRBV3-2) and TRBJ1-1, with TRBD1 matching 8 bases. V gave up 4 bases and J gave up 5 bases; unmatched junction bases: 3. Germline-derived CDR1 and CDR2 are LGHDT and YNNKEL (reference sequence). This CDR3 is 13 amino acids long. The DNA of the CDR3 is TGTGCCAGCAGCCGAACAGGGGGAACTGAAGCTTTCTTT. This translates into CASSRTGGTEAFF.

The J gene is TRBJ2-5, the V gene TRBV3-1 (or the pseudogene TRBV3-2), with D tentatively TRBD2 (7 bases). This CDR3 has 16 amino acids. Trimming stripped 4 bases from V and 5 bases from J, with 20 bases between. The germline gives CDR1 LGHDT, CDR2 YNNKEL (reference sequence). For the CDR3, the DNA is TGTGCCAGCAGCCGGGGAGATGGAGGGGGAGGGGAGACCCAGTACTTC. Amino acids: CASSRGDGGGGETQYF.

The J gene is TRBJ2-1, the V gene TRBV6-6, with a tentative D call TRBD2 (5 bases). The germline CDR1 and CDR2 sequences are MNHNY and SVGAGI (reference sequence). V lost 4 bases to trimming and J lost 10 bases, with 14 bases between them. This CDR3 is 13 amino acids long. CDR3 nucleotide sequence: TGTGCCAGCAGTTTCGACGGGGTCAGGGAGCAGTTCTTC. It is translated as CASSFDGVREQFF.

The chain couples TRBV7-6 to TRBJ2-5; possibly TRBD2 for D (6 bases). The CDR3 sequence is 16 residues long. Germline V lookup: CDR1 SGHVS, CDR2 FNYEAQ. Deletions cut 2 bases from V and 5 bases from J, with 18 bases between. In nucleotides, the CDR3 is TGTGCCAGCAGCTTATCCTCGGAGGGCCTGAGGGAGACCCAGTACTTC. It specifies CASSLSSEGLRETQYF.

V gene TRBV6-1 combines with J gene TRBJ1-1; D is ambiguous. The V end lost 7 bases, the J end lost 0 bases, and 9 bases lay between the germline ends. This CDR3 has 13 amino acids. Germline V gene lookup returns CDR1 MNHNS and CDR2 SASEGT. CDR3 DNA: TGTGCCAGCATAGCAACCGTGAACACTGAAGCTTTCTTT. Residues: CASIATVNTEAFF.

V usage is TRBV11-2 and J usage is TRBJ1-1, with a tentative D call TRBD1 (6 bases). The CDR3 has 15 amino acids. Germline CDR1 SGHAT, CDR2 FQNNGV. V was shortened by 4 bases and J by 4 bases, with 16 bases between the two germline ends. CDR3 coding DNA: TGTGCCAGCAGCTCACTAACAGGGTTGGGCACTGAAGCTTTCTTT. Protein product: CASSSLTGLGTEAFF.

The chain has TRBV4-2 and TRBJ2-1; 12 nucleotides line up with TRBD2. With V trimmed by 1 base and J by 7 bases, 5 bases remained unmatched. The CDR3 covers 16 residues. Germline assignment: CDR1 LGHNA and CDR2 YNFKEQ. The CDR3 loop reads CASSQVLAGGKNEQFF. The CDR3 DNA is TGTGCCAGCAGCCAAGTGCTAGCGGGGGGGAAGAATGAGCAGTTCTTC.